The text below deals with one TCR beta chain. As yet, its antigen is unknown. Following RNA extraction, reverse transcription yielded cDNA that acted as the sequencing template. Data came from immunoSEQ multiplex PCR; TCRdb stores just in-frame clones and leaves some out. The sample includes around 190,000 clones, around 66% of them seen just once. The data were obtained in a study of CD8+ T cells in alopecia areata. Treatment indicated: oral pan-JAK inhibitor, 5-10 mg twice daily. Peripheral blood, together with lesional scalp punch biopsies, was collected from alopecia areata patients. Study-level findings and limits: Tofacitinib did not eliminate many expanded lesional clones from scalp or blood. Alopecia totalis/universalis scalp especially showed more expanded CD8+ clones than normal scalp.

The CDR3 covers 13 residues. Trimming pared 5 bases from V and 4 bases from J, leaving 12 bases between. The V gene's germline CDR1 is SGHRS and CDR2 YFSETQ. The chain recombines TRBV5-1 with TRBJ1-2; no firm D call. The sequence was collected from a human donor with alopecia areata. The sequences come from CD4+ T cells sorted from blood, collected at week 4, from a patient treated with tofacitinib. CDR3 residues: CASSPTSSYGYTF. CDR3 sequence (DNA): TGCGCCAGCAGTCCTACTTCCTCCTATGGCTACACCTTC.